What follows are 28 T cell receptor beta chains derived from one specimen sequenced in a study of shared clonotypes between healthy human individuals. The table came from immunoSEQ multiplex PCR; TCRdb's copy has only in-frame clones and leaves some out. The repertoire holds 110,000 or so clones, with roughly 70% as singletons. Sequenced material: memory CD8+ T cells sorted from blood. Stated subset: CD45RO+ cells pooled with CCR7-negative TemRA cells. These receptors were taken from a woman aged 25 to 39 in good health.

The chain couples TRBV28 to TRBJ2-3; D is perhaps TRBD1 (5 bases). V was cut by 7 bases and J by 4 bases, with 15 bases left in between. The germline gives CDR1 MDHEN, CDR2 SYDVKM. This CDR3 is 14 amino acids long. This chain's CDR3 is CASIALWGADTQYF. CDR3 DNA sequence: TGTGCCAGCATAGCCCTCTGGGGCGCAGATACGCAGTATTTT.

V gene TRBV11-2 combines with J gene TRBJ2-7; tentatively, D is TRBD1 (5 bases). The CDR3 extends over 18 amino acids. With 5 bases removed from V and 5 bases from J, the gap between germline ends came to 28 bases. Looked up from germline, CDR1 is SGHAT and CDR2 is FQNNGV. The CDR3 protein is CASSVIDRQGPPVDEQYF. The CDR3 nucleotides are TGTGCCAGCAGCGTTATCGATCGGCAGGGCCCGCCCGTGGACGAGCAGTACTTC. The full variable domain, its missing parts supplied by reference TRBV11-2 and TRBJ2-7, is EAGVAQSPRYKIIEKRQSVAFWCNPISGHATLYWYQQILGQGPKLLIQFQNNGVVDDSQLPKDRFSAERLKGVDSTLKIQPAKLEDSAVYLCASSVIDRQGPPVDEQYFGPGTRLTVT.

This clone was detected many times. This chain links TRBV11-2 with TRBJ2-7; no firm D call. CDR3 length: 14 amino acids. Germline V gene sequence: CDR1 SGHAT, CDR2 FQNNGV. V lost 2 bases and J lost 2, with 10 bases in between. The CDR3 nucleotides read TGTGCCAGCAGCTTACTGATATCTCCCTACGAGCAGTACTTC. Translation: CASSLLISPYEQYF.

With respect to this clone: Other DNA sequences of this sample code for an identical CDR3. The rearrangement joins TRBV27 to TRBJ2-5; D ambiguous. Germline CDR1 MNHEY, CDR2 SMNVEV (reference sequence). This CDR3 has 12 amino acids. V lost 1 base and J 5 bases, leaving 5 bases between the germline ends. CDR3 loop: CASSLLGETQYF. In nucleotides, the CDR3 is TGTGCCAGCAGTTTATTGGGGGAGACCCAGTACTTC.

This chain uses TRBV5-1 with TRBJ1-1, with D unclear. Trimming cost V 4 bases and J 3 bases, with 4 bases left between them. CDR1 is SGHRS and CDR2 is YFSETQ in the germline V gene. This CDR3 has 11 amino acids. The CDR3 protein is CASSEDTEAFF. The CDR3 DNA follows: TGCGCCAGCAGCGAAGACACTGAAGCTTTCTTT.

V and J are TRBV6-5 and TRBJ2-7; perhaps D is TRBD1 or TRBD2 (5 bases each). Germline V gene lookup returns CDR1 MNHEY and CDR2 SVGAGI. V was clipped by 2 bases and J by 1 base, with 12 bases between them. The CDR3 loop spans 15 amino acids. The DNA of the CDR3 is TGTGCCAGCAGTTACCGGGGCGAGGGATCCTACGAGCAGTACTTC. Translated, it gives CASSYRGEGSYEQYF.

DNA for the CDR3: TGCGCCAGCAGCTTGTCGGCCTCCTCCTACGAGCAGTACTTC. It is translated as CASSLSASSYEQYF. The V call is TRBV5-1, the J call TRBJ2-7, with D uncertain. V was trimmed by 1 base and J by 0 bases, leaving 8 bases between them. CDR3 length: 14 amino acids. Germline V lookup: CDR1 SGHRS, CDR2 YFSETQ. Complete variable domain (other parts from reference TRBV5-1 and TRBJ2-7): KAGVTQTPRYLIKTRGQQVTLSCSPISGHRSVSWYQQTPGQGLQFLFEYFSETQRNKGNFPGRFSGRQFSNSRSEMNVSTLELGDSALYLCASSLSASSYEQYFGPGTRLTVT.

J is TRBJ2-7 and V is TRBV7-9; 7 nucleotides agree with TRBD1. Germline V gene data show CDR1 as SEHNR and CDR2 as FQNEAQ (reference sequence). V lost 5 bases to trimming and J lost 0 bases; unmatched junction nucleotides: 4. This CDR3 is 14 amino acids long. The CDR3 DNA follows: TGTGCCAGCAGCCGGGACAGTTTCTCCTACGAGCAGTACTTC. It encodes CASSRDSFSYEQYF.

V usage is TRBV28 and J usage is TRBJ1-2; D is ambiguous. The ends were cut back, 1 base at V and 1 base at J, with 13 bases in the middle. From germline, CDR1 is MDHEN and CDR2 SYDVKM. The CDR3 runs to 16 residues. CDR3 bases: TGTGCCAGCAGTTTATCTTGGGAGAGAAGTAACTATGGCTACACCTTC. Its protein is CASSLSWERSNYGYTF.

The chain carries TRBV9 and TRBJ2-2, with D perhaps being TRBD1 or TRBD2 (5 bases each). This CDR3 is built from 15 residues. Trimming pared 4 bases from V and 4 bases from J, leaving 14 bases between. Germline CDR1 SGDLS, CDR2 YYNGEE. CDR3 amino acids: CASSPGTGTTGELFF. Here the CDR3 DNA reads TGTGCCAGCAGCCCCGGGACCGGCACCACCGGGGAGCTGTTTTTT.

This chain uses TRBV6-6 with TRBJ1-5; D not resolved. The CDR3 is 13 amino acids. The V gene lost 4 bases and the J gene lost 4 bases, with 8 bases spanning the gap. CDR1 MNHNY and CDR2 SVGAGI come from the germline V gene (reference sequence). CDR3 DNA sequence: TGTGCCAGCAGTTGGGAAATTAATCAGCCCCAGCATTTT. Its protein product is CASSWEINQPQHF.

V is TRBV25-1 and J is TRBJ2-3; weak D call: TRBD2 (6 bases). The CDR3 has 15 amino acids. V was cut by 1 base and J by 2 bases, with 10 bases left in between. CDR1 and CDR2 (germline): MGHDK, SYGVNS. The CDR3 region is CASSESGGNTDTQYF. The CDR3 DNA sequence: TGTGCCAGCAGTGAATCCGGGGGAAACACAGATACGCAGTATTTT. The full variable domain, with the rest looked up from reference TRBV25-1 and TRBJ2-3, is EADIYQTPRYLVIGTGKKITLECSQTMGHDKMYWYQQDPGMELHLIHYSYGVNSTEKGDLSSESTVSRIRTEHFPLTLESARPSHTSQYLCASSESGGNTDTQYFGPGTRLTVL.

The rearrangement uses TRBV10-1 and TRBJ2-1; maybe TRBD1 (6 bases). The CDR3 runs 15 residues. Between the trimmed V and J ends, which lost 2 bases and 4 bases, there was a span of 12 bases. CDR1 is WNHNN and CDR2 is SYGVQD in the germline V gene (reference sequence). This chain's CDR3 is CASSERAGDYNEQFF. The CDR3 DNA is TGCGCCAGCAGTGAGAGGGCAGGGGATTACAATGAGCAGTTCTTC.

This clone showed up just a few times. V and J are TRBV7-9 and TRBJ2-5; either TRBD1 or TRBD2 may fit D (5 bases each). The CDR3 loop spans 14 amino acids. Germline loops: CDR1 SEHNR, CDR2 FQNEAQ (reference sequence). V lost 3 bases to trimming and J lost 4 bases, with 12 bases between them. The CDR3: CASSLGRDGETQYF. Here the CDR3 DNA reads TGTGCCAGCAGCTTGGGCAGGGACGGAGAGACCCAGTACTTC. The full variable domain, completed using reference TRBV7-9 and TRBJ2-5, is DTGVSQNPRHKITKRGQNVTFRCDPISEHNRLYWYRQTLGQGPEFLTYFQNEAQLEKSRLLSDRFSAERPKGSFSTLEIQRTEQGDSAMYLCASSLGRDGETQYFGPGTRLLVL.

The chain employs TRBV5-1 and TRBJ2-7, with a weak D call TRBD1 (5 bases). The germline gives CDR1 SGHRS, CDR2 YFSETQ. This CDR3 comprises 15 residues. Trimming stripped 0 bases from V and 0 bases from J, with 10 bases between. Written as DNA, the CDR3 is TGCGCCAGCAGCTTGGAGCCAGGGCTCTCCTACGAGCAGTACTTC. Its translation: CASSLEPGLSYEQYF.

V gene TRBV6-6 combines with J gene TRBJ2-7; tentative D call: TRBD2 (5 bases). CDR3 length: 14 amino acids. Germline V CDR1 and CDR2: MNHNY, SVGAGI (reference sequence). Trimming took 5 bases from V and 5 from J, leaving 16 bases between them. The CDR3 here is CASSEDWESDEQYF. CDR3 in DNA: TGTGCCAGCAGTGAGGACTGGGAGTCCGACGAGCAGTACTTC.

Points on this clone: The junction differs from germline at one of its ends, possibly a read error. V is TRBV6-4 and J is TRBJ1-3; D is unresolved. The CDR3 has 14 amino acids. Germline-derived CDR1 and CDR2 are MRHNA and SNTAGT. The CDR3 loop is CASSYSPEGNTIYF. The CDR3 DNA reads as TGTGCCAGCAGTTACTCGCCGGAAGGAAACACCATATATTTT.

CDR3 residues: CASTTNPDRAEGQGTQYF. The CDR3 DNA sequence: TGTGCCAGCACCACGAACCCGGACAGGGCGGAGGGTCAAGGTACGCAGTATTTT. The chain has TRBV25-1 and TRBJ2-3; TRBD1 matches at 8 bases. The germline V gene has CDR1 MGHDK and CDR2 SYGVNS. There are 18 residues in the CDR3. The junction had 23 bases not matched to a gene; V was cut back by 7 bases and J by 8 bases.

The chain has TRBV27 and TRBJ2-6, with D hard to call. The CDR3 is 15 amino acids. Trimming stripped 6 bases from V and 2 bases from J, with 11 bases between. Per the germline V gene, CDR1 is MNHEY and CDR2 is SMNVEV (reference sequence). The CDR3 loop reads CASRPRDTGANVLTF. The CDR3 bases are TGTGCCAGCAGGCCTAGAGATACTGGGGCCAACGTCCTGACTTTC.

The CDR3 reads CSAVGLAGRNEQFF. The CDR3 coding sequence is TGCAGCGCCGTCGGGCTAGCGGGCCGCAATGAGCAGTTCTTC. The J gene is TRBJ2-1, the V gene TRBV29-1; 8 bases match TRBD2. Germline CDR1 SQVTM, CDR2 ANQGSEA. The CDR3 is 14 residues long. V shed 7 bases, J shed 6 bases, and the junction held 11 bases outside the gene matches.

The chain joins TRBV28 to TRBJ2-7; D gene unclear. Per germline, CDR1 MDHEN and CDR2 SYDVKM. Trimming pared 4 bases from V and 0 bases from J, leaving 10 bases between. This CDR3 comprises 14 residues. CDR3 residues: CASSSGRISYEQYF. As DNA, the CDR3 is TGTGCCAGCAGTTCGGGCCGAATCTCCTACGAGCAGTACTTC.

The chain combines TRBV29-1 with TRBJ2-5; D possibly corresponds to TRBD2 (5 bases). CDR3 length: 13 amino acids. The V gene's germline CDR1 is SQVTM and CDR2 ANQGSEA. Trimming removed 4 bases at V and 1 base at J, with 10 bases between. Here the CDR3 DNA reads TGCAGCGTTGGATCGGGGAGCCAAGAGACCCAGTACTTC. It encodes CSVGSGSQETQYF. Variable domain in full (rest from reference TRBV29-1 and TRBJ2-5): SAVISQKPSRDICQRGTSLTIQCQVDSQVTMMFWYRQQPGQSLTLIATANQGSEATYESGFVIDKFPISRPNLTFSTLTVSNMSPEDSSIYLCSVGSGSQETQYFGPGTRLLVL.

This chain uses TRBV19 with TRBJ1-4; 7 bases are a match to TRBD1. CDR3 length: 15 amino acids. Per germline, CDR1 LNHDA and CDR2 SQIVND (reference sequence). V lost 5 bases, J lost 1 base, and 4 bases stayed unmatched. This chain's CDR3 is CASSPGTETNEKLFF. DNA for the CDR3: TGTGCCAGTAGTCCCGGGACAGAAACTAATGAAAAACTGTTTTTT.

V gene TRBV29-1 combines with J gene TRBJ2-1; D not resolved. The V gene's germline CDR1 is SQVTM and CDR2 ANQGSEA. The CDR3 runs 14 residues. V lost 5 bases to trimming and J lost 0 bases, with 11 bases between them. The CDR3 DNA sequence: TGCAGCGTTTTAATTAGGAGCTCCTACAATGAGCAGTTCTTC. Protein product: CSVLIRSSYNEQFF.

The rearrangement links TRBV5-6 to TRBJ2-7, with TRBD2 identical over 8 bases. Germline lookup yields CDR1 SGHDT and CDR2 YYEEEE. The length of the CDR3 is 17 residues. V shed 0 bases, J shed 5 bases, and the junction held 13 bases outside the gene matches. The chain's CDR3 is CASSLAALAGPGNEQYF. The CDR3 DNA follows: TGTGCCAGCAGCTTGGCCGCTTTAGCGGGACCCGGGAACGAGCAGTACTTC.

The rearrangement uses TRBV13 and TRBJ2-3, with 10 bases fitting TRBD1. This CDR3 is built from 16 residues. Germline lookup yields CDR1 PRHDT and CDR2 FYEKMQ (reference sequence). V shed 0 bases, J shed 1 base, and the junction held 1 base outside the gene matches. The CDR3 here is CASSLGDRGGTDTQYF. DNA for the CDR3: TGTGCCAGCAGCTTAGGGGACAGGGGGGGCACAGATACGCAGTATTTT.

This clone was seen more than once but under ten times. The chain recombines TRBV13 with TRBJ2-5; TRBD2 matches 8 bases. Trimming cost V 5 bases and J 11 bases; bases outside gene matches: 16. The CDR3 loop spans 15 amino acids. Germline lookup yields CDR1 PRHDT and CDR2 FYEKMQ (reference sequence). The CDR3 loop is CASSPPGSGGREQYF. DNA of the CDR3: TGTGCCAGCAGCCCGCCGGGGAGCGGGGGCCGGGAGCAGTACTTC.

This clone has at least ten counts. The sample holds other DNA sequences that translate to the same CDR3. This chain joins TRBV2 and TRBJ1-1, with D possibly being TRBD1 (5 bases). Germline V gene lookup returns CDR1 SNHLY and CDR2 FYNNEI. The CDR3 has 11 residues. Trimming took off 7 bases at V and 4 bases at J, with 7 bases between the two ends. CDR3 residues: CASKGSTEAFF. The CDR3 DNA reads TGTGCCAGCAAGGGGAGCACTGAAGCTTTCTTT.